A single sample gave rise to the 4 T cell receptor beta chains below, sequenced in a study of T cells in Graves' hyperthyroidism and ophthalmopathy (dated by TCRdb to the late 2010s). Libraries were built with multiplex PCR. TCRdb names Illumina HiSeq 2000 as the instrument used. TCR beta CDR3 regions were amplified from RNA transcripts. The TCR CDR3 was subjected to a first round of RT-PCR using the HTBI primer set and the Qiagen OneStep RT-PCR kit. TCRdb itself trimmed the public reads at Q25 with fastp, ran MiXCR and retained productive beta chains. CDR3 protein sequences are deduplicated, and each keeps its most common genes and DNA. For this sample the table gives about 720,000 distinct CDR3 sequences, of which roughly 15% were detected only once. The ten largest make up around 7.7% of the sample. Sequenced input: blood. Every receptor here comes from a young man with Graves' hyperthyroidism.

This clonotype was picked up one time. The V gene is TRBV25-1, the J gene TRBJ2-5; D gene uncertain. The germline V gene encodes CDR1 MGHDK and CDR2 SYGVNS. V was pared by 1 base and J by 5 bases, with 17 bases between. CDR3 size: 16 residues. Here the CDR3 reads CASSELQRSPRETQYF. In DNA form, the CDR3 reads TGTGCCAGCAGTGAATTACAGCGATCCCCCCGGGAGACCCAGTACTTC.

This clonotype was seen many times. The V and J genes are TRBV2 and TRBJ2-5; possibly TRBD2 for D (6 bases). In germline, CDR1 is SNHLY, CDR2 FYNNEI. The CDR3 is 15 amino acids. V lost 2 bases, J lost 5 bases, and 15 bases lay in between. CDR3 in amino acids: CASSESNFRGETQYF. CDR3 nucleotide sequence: TGTGCCAGCAGTGAATCTAACTTCCGGGGGGAGACCCAGTACTTC.

This clonotype turned up a few times. The chain has TRBV6-1 and TRBJ2-3; D tentatively fits TRBD1 or TRBD2 (5 bases each). The CDR3 is made up of 13 amino acids. Trimming took off 4 bases at V and 9 bases at J, with 14 bases between the two ends. Germline CDR1 MNHNS, CDR2 SASEGT. The CDR3 here is CASSASPGRTQYF. The CDR3 bases are TGTGCCAGCAGTGCCTCACCGGGACGGACGCAGTATTTT.

This clonotype was counted ten times or more. The chain couples TRBV30 to TRBJ2-7; D is perhaps TRBD2 (6 bases). Trimming took 7 bases from V and 4 from J, leaving 17 bases between them. Per the germline V gene, CDR1 is GTSNPN and CDR2 is SVGIG (reference sequence). This CDR3 comprises 13 residues. CDR3: CASEGGRMYEQYF. In nucleotides, the CDR3 is TGTGCCTCTGAGGGAGGCCGCATGTACGAGCAGTACTTC.